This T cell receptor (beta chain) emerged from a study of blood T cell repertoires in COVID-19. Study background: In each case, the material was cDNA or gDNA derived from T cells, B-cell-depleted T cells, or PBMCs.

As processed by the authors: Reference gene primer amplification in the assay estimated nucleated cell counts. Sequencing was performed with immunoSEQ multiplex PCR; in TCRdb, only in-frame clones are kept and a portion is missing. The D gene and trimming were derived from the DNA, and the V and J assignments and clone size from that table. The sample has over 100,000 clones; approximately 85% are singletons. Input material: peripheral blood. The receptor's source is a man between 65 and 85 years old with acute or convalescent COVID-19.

CDR3 sequence (DNA): TGCGCCAGCAGGCAGGTCGGGGTGAACACTGAAGCTTTCTTT. This translates into CASRQVGVNTEAFF. The chain uses TRBV5-1 and TRBJ1-1, with D hard to call. The CDR3 is 14 amino acids. The V end lost 5 bases, the J end lost 0 bases, and 11 bases lay between the germline ends. The germline CDR1 and CDR2 sequences are SGHRS and YFSETQ.